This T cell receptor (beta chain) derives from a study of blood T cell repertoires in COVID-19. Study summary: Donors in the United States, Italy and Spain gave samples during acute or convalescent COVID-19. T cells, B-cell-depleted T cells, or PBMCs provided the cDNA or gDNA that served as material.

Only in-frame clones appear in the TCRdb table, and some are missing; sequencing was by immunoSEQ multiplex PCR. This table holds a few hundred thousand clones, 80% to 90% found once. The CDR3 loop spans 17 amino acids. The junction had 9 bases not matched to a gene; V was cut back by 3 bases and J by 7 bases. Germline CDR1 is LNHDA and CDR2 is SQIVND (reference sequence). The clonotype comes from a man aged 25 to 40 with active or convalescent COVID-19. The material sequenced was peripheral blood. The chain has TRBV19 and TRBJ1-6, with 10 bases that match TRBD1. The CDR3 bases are TGTGCCAGTAGTATTCTGACAGGGGGCGCGAGGAATTCACCCCTCCACTTT. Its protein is CASSILTGGARNSPLHF.